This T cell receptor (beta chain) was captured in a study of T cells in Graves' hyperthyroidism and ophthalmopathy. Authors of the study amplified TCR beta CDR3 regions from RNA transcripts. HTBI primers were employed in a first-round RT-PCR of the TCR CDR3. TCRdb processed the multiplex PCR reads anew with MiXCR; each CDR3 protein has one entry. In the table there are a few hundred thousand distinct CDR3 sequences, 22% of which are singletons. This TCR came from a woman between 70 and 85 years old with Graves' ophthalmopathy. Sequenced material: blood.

This CDR3 reads CASSLKAARSYNEQFF. As DNA, the CDR3 is TGTGCCAGCAGTTTAAAGGCAGCCCGGTCCTACAATGAGCAGTTCTTC. J is TRBJ2-1 and V is TRBV27; D is ambiguous. The germline V and J ends were trimmed by 2 bases and 1 base, with 12 bases remaining between them. Germline assignment: CDR1 MNHEY and CDR2 SMNVEV (reference sequence). There are 16 residues in the CDR3.